This TCR beta chain was captured by sequencing in a study of T cell changes during pregnancy in multiple sclerosis. Germline V CDR1 and CDR2: LNHNV, YYDKDF (reference sequence). CDR3 length equals 19 residues. Trimming cost V 0 bases and J 2 bases; bases outside gene matches: 11. Sequencing was performed with immunoSEQ multiplex PCR; in TCRdb, only in-frame clones are kept and a portion is missing. This sample carries 40,000 or so clones, 70% to 90% of them seen once, and the ten largest clones take over 4%. The sequence was obtained from a female donor with multiple sclerosis, enrolled in a pregnancy study. This sequence joins TRBV15 and TRBJ2-5; TRBD2 matches 11 bases. The sample was CD8+ T cells from peripheral blood mononuclear cells, taken in the first trimester of pregnancy. Here the CDR3 DNA reads TGTGCCACCAGCAGAGATCGGGCTAGCGGGGGGCGTGTACAAGAGACCCAGTACTTC. This encodes CATSRDRASGGRVQETQYF.